The 9 T cell receptor beta chains below were found in one sample sequenced in a study of T cells in Graves' hyperthyroidism and ophthalmopathy. TCR beta CDR3 regions were amplified from RNA. Carried out on the TCR CDR3, a first-round RT-PCR used the HTBI primer set. TCRdb re-analysed the multiplex PCR reads in MiXCR, keeping a single row per CDR3 protein. Of 75,000 to 100,000 distinct CDR3 sequences listed, 51% were seen once; the top ten hold roughly a quarter. The sample consisted of blood. The receptors were sampled from a middle-aged woman with Graves' hyperthyroidism.

The J gene is TRBJ1-2, the V gene TRBV29-1; 7 bases agree with TRBD1. The CDR3 length is 13 residues. J gave up 4 bases and V 8 bases, and 10 bases lay outside the gene matches. The germline V gene has CDR1 SQVTM and CDR2 ANQGSEA. The CDR3 here is CSLGAWDSYGYTF. The CDR3 DNA sequence: TGCAGCCTAGGAGCCTGGGACAGCTATGGCTACACCTTC.

The chain recombines TRBV4-2 with TRBJ2-7; D uncertain. CDR3 length equals 13 residues. Germline lookup yields CDR1 LGHNA and CDR2 YNFKEQ. The ends were cut back, 6 bases at V and 3 bases at J, with 12 bases in the middle. The CDR3: CASSFEAGYEQYF. As DNA, the CDR3 is TGTGCCAGCAGTTTTGAGGCCGGCTACGAGCAGTACTTC.

This sequence joins TRBV2 and TRBJ2-2; 7 nucleotides line up with TRBD1. Germline lookup yields CDR1 SNHLY and CDR2 FYNNEI. The CDR3 runs 16 residues. V lost 6 bases to trimming and J lost 3 bases; unmatched junction nucleotides: 10. Here the CDR3 reads CASRAGTADYTGELFF. CDR3 DNA: TGTGCCAGCAGAGCCGGGACAGCGGACTACACCGGGGAGCTGTTTTTT.

This clonotype has more than one count but fewer than ten. A read error may account for a junction end that differs from germline. CDR3 in amino acids: CAGSLRSPHNPNTEAFF. The DNA of the CDR3 is TGTGCAGGCAGCTTAAGATCCCCCCATAACCCGAACACTGAGGCTTTCTTT. The V gene is TRBV7-2, the J gene TRBJ1-1; D ambiguous. The germline V gene encodes CDR1 SGHTA and CDR2 FQGNSA. This CDR3 region has 17 residues.

The chain recombines TRBV12-3 or TRBV12-4 with TRBJ2-2; TRBD1 matches 7 bases. CDR3 size: 15 residues. The V gene end was trimmed by 6 bases and the J gene end by 11 bases; junction bases not matched to a gene: 15. This CDR3 reads CASSPGDSGRYELFF. CDR3 coding DNA: TGTGCCAGCAGCCCCGGGGACAGTGGCCGCTACGAGCTGTTTTTT.

This clonotype was seen only once. V usage is TRBV7-2 and J usage is TRBJ2-7; TRBD2 matches at 13 bases. The CDR3 has 15 residues. Trimming removed 6 bases from V and 7 bases from J; junction bases left unmatched: 9. The V gene's germline CDR1 is SGHTA and CDR2 FQGNSA. The CDR3 nucleotides are TGTGCCAGCAGTTGGGGACTAGCGGGAATCGAGGAGCAGTACTTC. Its protein product is CASSWGLAGIEEQYF.

The gene calls are TRBV7-9 and TRBJ2-7; 10 bases align to TRBD2. CDR1 is SEHNR and CDR2 is FQNEAQ in the germline V gene (reference sequence). The CDR3 covers 13 residues. Germline trimming cut 8 bases from V and 8 bases from J; bases unmatched to any gene: 9. CDR3 DNA sequence: TGTGCCAGCGCGCTAGCGGGAGCCAGGAAGCAGTACTTC. This encodes CASALAGARKQYF.

At least ten counts were recorded for this clonotype. This chain uses TRBV7-3 with TRBJ1-3, with D possibly matching TRBD1 (5 bases). The CDR3 consists of 14 residues. Germline V gives CDR1 SGHTA, CDR2 FQGTGA. Trimming took 0 bases from V and 2 from J, leaving 5 bases between them. The CDR3, as DNA: TGTGCCAGCAGCTTAACAGGGGCTGGAAACACCATATATTTT. This gives the protein CASSLTGAGNTIYF.

This chain uses TRBV7-6 with TRBJ2-2, with a tentative D call TRBD2 (5 bases). Germline assignment: CDR1 SGHVS and CDR2 FNYEAQ. This CDR3 is built from 15 residues. The V and J ends lost 5 bases and 2 bases respectively, with 12 bases between them. The CDR3 DNA sequence: TGTGCCAGCAGCGACTCGGGGTCCAACACCGGGGAGCTGTTTTTT. Its protein product is CASSDSGSNTGELFF.